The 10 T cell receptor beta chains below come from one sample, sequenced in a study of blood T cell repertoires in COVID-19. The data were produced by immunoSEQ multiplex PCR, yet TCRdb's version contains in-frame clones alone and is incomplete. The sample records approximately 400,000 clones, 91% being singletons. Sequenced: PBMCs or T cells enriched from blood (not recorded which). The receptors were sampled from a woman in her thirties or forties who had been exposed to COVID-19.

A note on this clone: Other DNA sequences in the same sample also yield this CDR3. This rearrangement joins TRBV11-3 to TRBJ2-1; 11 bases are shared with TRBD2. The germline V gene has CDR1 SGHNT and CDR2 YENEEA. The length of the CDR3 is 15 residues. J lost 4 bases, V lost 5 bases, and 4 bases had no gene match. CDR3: CASSSSGGAYNEQFF. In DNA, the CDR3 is TGTGCCAGCAGCAGTAGCGGGGGGGCTTACAATGAGCAGTTCTTC. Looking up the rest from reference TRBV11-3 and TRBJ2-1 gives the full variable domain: EAGVVQSPRYKIIEKKQPVAFWCNPISGHNTLYWYLQNLGQGPELLIRYENEEAVDDSQLPKDRFSAERLKGVDSTLKIQPAELGDSAVYLCASSSSGGAYNEQFFGPGTRLTVL.

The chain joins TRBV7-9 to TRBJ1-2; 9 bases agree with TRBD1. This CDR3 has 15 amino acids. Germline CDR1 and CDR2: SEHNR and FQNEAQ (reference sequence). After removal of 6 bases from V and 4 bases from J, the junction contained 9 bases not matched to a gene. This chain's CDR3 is CASSPTGGFGYGYTF. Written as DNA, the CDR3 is TGTGCCAGCAGTCCAACAGGGGGCTTTGGCTATGGCTACACCTTC.

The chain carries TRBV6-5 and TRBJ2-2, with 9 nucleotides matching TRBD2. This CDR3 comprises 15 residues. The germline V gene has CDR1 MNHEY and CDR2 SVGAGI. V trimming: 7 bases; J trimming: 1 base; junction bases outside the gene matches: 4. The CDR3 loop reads CASTFSGRNTGELFF. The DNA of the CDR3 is TGTGCCAGCACCTTTAGCGGGAGGAACACCGGGGAGCTGTTTTTT.

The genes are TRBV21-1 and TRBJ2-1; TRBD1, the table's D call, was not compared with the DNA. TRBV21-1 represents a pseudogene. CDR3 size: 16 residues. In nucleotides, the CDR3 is TGTGCCAGCAGCAAAGTGGCGGGACAGGGGTTCAATGAGCAGTTCTTC. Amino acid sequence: CASSKVAGQGFNEQFF.

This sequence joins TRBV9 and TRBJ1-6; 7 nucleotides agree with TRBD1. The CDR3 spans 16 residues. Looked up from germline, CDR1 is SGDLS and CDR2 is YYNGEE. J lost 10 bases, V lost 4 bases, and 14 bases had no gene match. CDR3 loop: CASSPSGQARESPLHF. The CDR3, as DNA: TGTGCCAGCAGCCCCTCTGGACAGGCCAGAGAGTCACCCCTCCACTTT.

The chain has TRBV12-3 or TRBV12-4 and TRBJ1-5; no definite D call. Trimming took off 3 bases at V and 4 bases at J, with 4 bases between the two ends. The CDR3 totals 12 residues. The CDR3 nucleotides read TGTGCCAGCAGTTTCGTGAATCAGCCCCAGCATTTT. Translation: CASSFVNQPQHF.

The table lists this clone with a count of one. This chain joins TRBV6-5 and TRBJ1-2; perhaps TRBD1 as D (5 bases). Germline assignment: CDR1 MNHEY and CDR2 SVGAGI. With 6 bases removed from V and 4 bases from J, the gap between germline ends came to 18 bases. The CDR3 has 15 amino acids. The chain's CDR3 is CASSPAGGRFYGYTF. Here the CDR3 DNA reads TGTGCCAGCAGCCCCGCGGGGGGAAGATTCTATGGCTACACCTTC.

The CDR3 spells CASSLRRSTSSYEQYF. The CDR3 nucleotides are TGTGCCAGCAGCCTTCGGAGAAGCACTTCTTCCTACGAGCAGTACTTC. V usage is TRBV7-8 and J usage is TRBJ2-7; D unclear. Germline CDR1 and CDR2: SGHVS and FQNEAQ. The CDR3 contains 16 residues. V lost 5 bases, J lost 1 base, and 18 bases lay in between.

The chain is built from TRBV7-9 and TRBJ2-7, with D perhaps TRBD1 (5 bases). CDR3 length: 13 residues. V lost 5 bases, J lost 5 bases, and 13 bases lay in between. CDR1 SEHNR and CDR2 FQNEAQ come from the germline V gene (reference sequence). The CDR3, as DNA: TGTGCCAGCAGCCTAGGGGCATCGGACGAGCAGTACTTC. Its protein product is CASSLGASDEQYF.

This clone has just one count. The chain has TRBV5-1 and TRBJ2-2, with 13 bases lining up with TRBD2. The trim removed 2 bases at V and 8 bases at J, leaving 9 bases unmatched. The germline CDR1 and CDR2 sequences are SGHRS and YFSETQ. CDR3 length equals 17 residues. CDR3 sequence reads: CASSLILGLAGEGELFF. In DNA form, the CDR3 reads TGCGCCAGCAGCTTAATCCTCGGACTAGCGGGAGAGGGGGAGCTGTTTTTT. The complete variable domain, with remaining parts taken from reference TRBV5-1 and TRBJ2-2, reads KAGVTQTPRYLIKTRGQQVTLSCSPISGHRSVSWYQQTPGQGLQFLFEYFSETQRNKGNFPGRFSGRQFSNSRSEMNVSTLELGDSALYLCASSLILGLAGEGELFFGEGSRLTVL.